The 4 T cell receptor beta chains in this list originate from one sample, sequenced in a study. Cells sorted as Tregs were CD4+, CD25+ and CD127-/low. TCRdb processed the 5' RACE reads anew with MiXCR; each CDR3 protein has one entry. The sample carries about 42,000 distinct CDR3 sequences, about 20% recorded once. Sequenced material: Tregs sorted from blood. These TCRs come from a female donor with breast cancer.

The chain uses TRBV5-6 and TRBJ1-2, with D possibly matching TRBD1 (6 bases). Trimming left V 2 bases short and J 2 bases short, with 13 bases between. CDR3 length: 15 residues. The germline gives CDR1 SGHDT, CDR2 YYEEEE. The DNA for the CDR3 is TGTGCCAGCAGCTTTAGGACAGTTTTGAACTATGGCTACACCTTC. Protein sequence: CASSFRTVLNYGYTF. Filled out from reference TRBV5-6 and TRBJ1-2, the complete variable domain reads DAGVTQSPTHLIKTRGQQVTLRCSPKSGHDTVSWYQQALGQGPQFIFQYYEEEERQRGNFPDRFSGHQFPNYSSELNVNALLLGDSALYLCASSFRTVLNYGYTFGSGTRLTVV.

This clonotype showed up just a few times. Possible read error: a much larger clone is one base away. The V gene is TRBV5-1, the J gene TRBJ2-7, with TRBD1 matching 9 bases. The germline CDR1 and CDR2 sequences are SGHRS and YFSETQ. There are 14 residues in the CDR3. CDR3 DNA sequence: TGCACCAGCAGCTCATGGGACAGGGTCTCCGAGCAGTACTTC. The encoded protein is CTSSSWDRVSEQYF.

The chain has TRBV28 and TRBJ1-4, with D unresolved. The V and J ends lost 3 bases and 7 bases respectively, with 9 bases between them. Germline V CDR1 and CDR2: MDHEN, SYDVKM. The CDR3 sequence is 13 residues long. CDR3 loop: CASSLGNLEKLFF. The CDR3, as DNA: TGTGCCAGCAGTTTGGGCAATCTTGAAAAACTGTTTTTT.

This clonotype was observed at least ten times. The V gene is TRBV7-9, the J gene TRBJ1-3, with D maybe TRBD1 (6 bases). Trimming left V 5 bases short and J 2 bases short, with 16 bases between. The germline V gene encodes CDR1 SEHNR and CDR2 FQNEAQ (reference sequence). The CDR3 consists of 16 residues. This chain's CDR3 is CASSPPGHAPGNTIYF. Here the CDR3 DNA reads TGTGCCAGCAGCCCTCCGGGACATGCACCTGGAAACACCATATATTTT.